A selection of T cell receptor beta chains follows, all from one sample in a study of a mutant IDH1 vaccine in newly diagnosed glioma. What these receptors recognize is not known. Using immunoSEQ multiplex PCR, the repertoire was profiled, and TCRdb retains in-frame clones only, with some absent. The sample has roughly 40,000 clones, about 89% seen once. The input for sequencing was PBMCs, taken from a glioma patient whose treatment included an IDH1 peptide vaccine. The receptors were sampled from a man aged 50-59 years with glioma. The CDR3 runs from the conserved cysteine through the conserved F or W. The D gene is left open where the match is weak. Clone size is given for some rows only: seen once, a few or many times, or a class if the clone is expanded.

j_call v_call d_call clone_size cdr3_aa cdr3_nt
TRBJ2-7 TRBV27 TRBD1 NA CASSLDRGPVYEQYF TGTGCCAGCAGTTTGGACAGGGGCCCCGTCTACGAGCAGTACTTC
TRBJ2-7 TRBV28 NA NA CATSRQVTYEQYF TGTGCCACCTCCAGACAGGTTACCTACGAGCAGTACTTC
TRBJ2-5 TRBV21-1 NA NA CASSKARTSGGGETQYF TGTGCCAGCAGCAAAGCGAGGACTAGCGGGGGGGGTGAGACCCAGTACTTC
TRBJ1-1 TRBV19 NA NA CASSIVPGANTEAFF TGTGCCAGTAGTATAGTTCCGGGGGCGAACACTGAAGCTTTCTTT
TRBJ1-1 TRBV30 NA NA CAWSEGDTEAFF TGTGCCTGGAGTGAGGGGGACACTGAAGCTTTCTTT
TRBJ1-5 TRBV21-1 NA NA CASSKVTGGGNQPQHF TGTGCCAGCAGCAAAGTCACAGGGGGCGGCAATCAGCCCCAGCATTTT
TRBJ1-5 TRBV2 NA NA CASSEGRSNNQPQHF TGTGCCAGCAGTGAAGGGCGGTCTAACAATCAGCCCCAGCATTTT
TRBJ2-2 TRBV13 NA NA CASSLGNTGELFF TGTGCCAGCAGCTTAGGGAACACCGGGGAGCTGTTTTTT
TRBJ2-4 TRBV30 NA once CAWSVLGGGAKNIQYF TGTGCCTGGAGTGTTCTAGGCGGAGGAGCCAAAAACATTCAGTACTTC
TRBJ2-7 TRBV30 NA NA CAWGPGYEQYF TGTGCCTGGGGACCCGGCTACGAGCAGTACTTC
TRBJ2-1 TRBV29-1 NA NA CSVVSSDYEQFF TGCAGCGTTGTGTCTAGTGACTATGAGCAGTTCTTC
TRBJ2-5 TRBV4-1 NA NA CASSQDQSGLETQYF TGCGCCAGCAGCCAAGACCAATCAGGGTTAGAGACCCAGTACTTC
TRBJ2-7 TRBV5-1 NA NA CASSPLRASYEQYF TGCGCCAGCAGCCCTCTCCGGGCCTCCTACGAGCAGTACTTC
TRBJ2-5 TRBV9 NA NA CASSTPQGSGETQYF TGTGCCAGCAGCACCCCCCAGGGAAGCGGCGAGACCCAGTACTTC
TRBJ2-7 TRBV19 NA NA CASSSPGFGYEQYF TGTGCCAGTAGTTCCCCCGGTTTCGGATACGAGCAGTACTTC
TRBJ2-1 TRBV7-9 TRBD2 NA CASSALSGSSYNEQFF TGTGCCAGCAGCGCACTTAGCGGGAGCTCCTACAATGAGCAGTTCTTC
TRBJ1-2 TRBV28 NA NA CASRSTGRYGYTF TGTGCCAGCAGATCAACCGGGCGCTATGGCTACACCTTC
TRBJ2-1 TRBV4-3 TRBD1 NA CASSLGTGWGNEQFF TGCGCCAGCAGCCTCGGGACAGGTTGGGGGAATGAGCAGTTCTTC
TRBJ1-1 TRBV7-9 NA NA CASSPGTEAFF TGTGCCAGCAGCCCGGGCACTGAAGCTTTCTTT
TRBJ1-2 TRBV9 NA once CASSPRLGLDYGYTF TGTGCCAGCAGCCCGCGACTTGGGCTGGACTATGGCTACACCTTC
TRBJ2-1 TRBV29-1 TRBD1 NA CSVEVWDRVTDEQFF TGCAGCGTTGAAGTGTGGGACAGGGTTACCGATGAGCAGTTCTTC
TRBJ1-1 TRBV7-2 TRBD1 once CASSSQGANTEAFF TGTGCCAGCAGCTCACAGGGGGCGAACACTGAAGCTTTCTTT
TRBJ2-2 TRBV30 TRBD2 NA CAWSGAGRATGELFF TGTGCCTGGAGTGGAGCAGGGAGGGCCACCGGGGAGCTGTTTTTT
TRBJ2-3 TRBV5-1 NA NA CASSQTLGVITDTQYF TGCGCCAGCTCCCAGACGCTAGGGGTAATCACAGATACGCAGTATTTT
TRBJ2-5 TRBV10-3 NA once CAISESISQETQYF TGTGCCATCAGTGAGTCGATTAGCCAAGAGACCCAGTACTTC
TRBJ1-4 TRBV18 NA NA CASSPGSGDGKLFF TGTGCCAGCTCACCAGGGTCTGGGGATGGAAAACTGTTTTTT
TRBJ2-7 TRBV5-6 TRBD2 NA CASSPGLADYEQYF TGTGCCAGCAGCCCGGGACTAGCGGACTACGAGCAGTACTTC
TRBJ2-7 TRBV6-5 NA once CASSYNARSSYEQYF TGTGCCAGCAGTTACAACGCAAGGAGCTCCTACGAGCAGTACTTC
TRBJ2-5 TRBV4-3 TRBD2 NA CASSQDFTSGGPETQYF TGCGCCAGCAGCCAAGATTTTACTAGCGGGGGTCCAGAGACCCAGTACTTC
TRBJ2-3 TRBV6-5 NA once CASSYSRVPDPQYF TGTGCCAGCAGTTACTCTAGGGTCCCAGATCCGCAGTATTTT